Given below is one T cell receptor beta chain in context. Deletions cut 5 bases from V and 3 bases from J, with 14 bases between. Germline CDR1 and CDR2: DFQATT and SNEGSKA (reference sequence). The CDR3 is made up of 14 amino acids. The donors, aged roughly 6 to 95, were healthy Caucasians from Russia. The record originates from a study of blood T cells in healthy people across ages. Turning to the study itself: T cells yielded about one barcoded beta molecule per two cells through template switching.

Then a second PCR, running roughly 7 to 11 cycles, was carried out with a sample-barcoded 5' primer and a J-beta primer mix. Using its own MiXCR run on the 5' RACE reads, TCRdb lists one record per CDR3 protein. The sample holds about 1.1 million distinct CDR3 sequences, around two fifths seen once. Sequenced sample: blood. This clonotype was obtained from a man aged 18 to 29 in good health. This chain connects TRBV20-1 to TRBJ1-5; D not certain. For the CDR3, the DNA is TGCAGTGCTGCGTTAGGCGGAGACAATCAGCCCCAGCATTTT. Translating it yields CSAALGGDNQPQHF.